A single sample gave rise to the 16 T cell receptor beta chains below, sequenced in a study of T cell repertoires in aging, cancer and after chemotherapy. A mixed TRB-A/B primer pool amplified rearranged TRB by multiplex touch-down PCR. TCRdb reanalysed the multiplex PCR reads using MiXCR and keeps one entry per CDR3 protein. The table includes over 1,500 distinct CDR3 sequences, 28% detected once. Amplification of TCR beta used genomic DNA extracted from peripheral blood. Material for sequencing was blood. The receptors shown here come from a human donor with a solid tumor.

V usage is TRBV11-2 and J usage is TRBJ1-2; 7 nucleotides align to TRBD1. The trim removed 1 base at V and 2 bases at J, leaving 10 bases unmatched. The CDR3 contains 17 residues. Germline V gene lookup returns CDR1 SGHAT and CDR2 FQNNGV. CDR3 sequence reads: CASSLVASQGSNYGYTF. CDR3 DNA: TGTGCCAGCAGCTTAGTTGCATCACAGGGGTCGAACTATGGCTACACCTTC. Combining the CDR3 with reference TRBV11-2 and TRBJ1-2 gives the whole variable domain EAGVAQSPRYKIIEKRQSVAFWCNPISGHATLYWYQQILGQGPKLLIQFQNNGVVDDSQLPKDRFSAERLKGVDSTLKIQPAKLEDSAVYLCASSLVASQGSNYGYTFGSGTRLTVV.

This clonotype was seen a handful of times. This chain uses TRBV5-4 with TRBJ2-1, with a tentative D call TRBD2 (7 bases). CDR1 is SGHNT and CDR2 is YYREEE in the germline V gene (reference sequence). The CDR3 has 17 amino acids. V was cut by 0 bases and J by 0 bases, with 13 bases left in between. CDR3 DNA sequence: TGTGCCAGCAGCTTGGCCAGGGGCGGGGGCTCCTACAATGAGCAGTTCTTC. Its translation is CASSLARGGGSYNEQFF.

On this clonotype: At one boundary the junction diverges from the germline segment, which might be a read error. V and J are TRBV12-3 or TRBV12-4 and TRBJ2-2; D gene unclear. This CDR3 comprises 11 residues. CDR3 DNA sequence: TGTGCCAGCACCAACATCGGGGAGCTGTTTTTT. Translation gives CASTNIGELFF.

The chain is built from TRBV21-1 and TRBJ2-2; TRBD2 is taken as the D call from the table, unchecked against the DNA. TRBV21-1 is reported as a pseudogene. The CDR3 has 16 residues. The CDR3 DNA reads TGTGCCGGGACTAGCGGGGGGTCTGGCCCGCCCGGGGAGCTGTTTTTT. Its protein product is CAGTSGGSGPPGELFF.

This clonotype was observed a few times. J is TRBJ1-1 and V is TRBV6-5; D is possibly TRBD1 (6 bases). The CDR3 has 15 residues. V lost 5 bases, J lost 3 bases, and 16 bases lay in between. CDR1 is MNHEY, CDR2 SVGAGI, per germline. CDR3 region: CASSPVRGADTEAFF. The CDR3 DNA is TGTGCCAGCAGTCCTGTGAGGGGGGCCGACACTGAAGCTTTCTTT.

The V gene is TRBV12-3 or TRBV12-4, the J gene TRBJ1-5; D is ambiguous. The ends were cut back, 1 base at V and 9 bases at J, with 10 bases in the middle. The length of the CDR3 is 13 residues. The CDR3 spells CASSLVGLGPQHF. For the CDR3, the DNA is TGTGCCAGCAGTTTAGTTGGGTTGGGGCCCCAGCATTTT.

This clonotype is classed as medium-sized. The chain combines TRBV12-3 or TRBV12-4 with TRBJ2-3; TRBD2 aligns across 9 bases. The CDR3 has 15 amino acids. The V gene end was trimmed by 6 bases and the J gene end by 4 bases; junction bases not matched to a gene: 8. This CDR3 reads CASRLSGRGADTQYF. DNA of the CDR3: TGTGCCAGCAGACTTAGCGGGAGAGGAGCAGATACGCAGTATTTT.

By its share, this clonotype is large (0.1 to 1%). The chain carries TRBV29-1 and TRBJ1-4; TRBD1 is a possible D gene (6 bases). Germline V gene lookup returns CDR1 SQVTM and CDR2 ANQGSEA. Between the trimmed V and J ends, which lost 4 bases and 3 bases, there was a span of 9 bases. The CDR3 sequence is 13 residues long. The CDR3 here is CSVAGQPNEKLFF. CDR3 nucleotides: TGCAGCGTTGCTGGACAGCCTAATGAAAAACTGTTTTTT. Based on the CDR3 plus reference TRBV29-1 and TRBJ1-4, the full variable domain is SAVISQKPSRDICQRGTSLTIQCQVDSQVTMMFWYRQQPGQSLTLIATANQGSEATYESGFVIDKFPISRPNLTFSTLTVSNMSPEDSSIYLCSVAGQPNEKLFFGSGTQLSVL.

Sample share makes this clonotype hyperexpanded. The chain carries TRBV15 and TRBJ2-5, with D tentatively TRBD2 (5 bases). Germline-derived CDR1 and CDR2 are LNHNV and YYDKDF (reference sequence). The CDR3 runs to 13 residues. Between the trimmed V and J ends, which lost 4 bases and 4 bases, there was a span of 10 bases. The CDR3 is CATSITAGETQYF. In DNA, the CDR3 is TGTGCCACCAGCATCACGGCGGGAGAGACCCAGTACTTC.

This clonotype occurred once. The rearrangement links TRBV5-1 to TRBJ2-6; 7 nucleotides align to TRBD1. The length of the CDR3 is 16 residues. Germline trimming cut 3 bases from V and 0 bases from J; bases unmatched to any gene: 3. In germline, CDR1 is SGHRS, CDR2 YFSETQ. CDR3 sequence: CASSSTGVSGANVLTF. The CDR3 DNA follows: TGCGCCAGCAGCTCCACAGGGGTCTCTGGGGCCAACGTCCTGACTTTC.

Relative to its sample, this clonotype is medium-sized. V usage is TRBV6-6 and J usage is TRBJ1-6; tentative D call: TRBD1 (6 bases). The CDR3 length is 15 residues. Trimming removed 7 bases at V and 8 bases at J, with 18 bases between. CDR1 and CDR2 (germline): MNHNY, SVGAGI (reference sequence). For the CDR3, the DNA is TGTGCCAGCATTCCCTATTCAGGGGCGGATTCACCCCTCCACTTT. Protein product: CASIPYSGADSPLHF.

In this sample, this clonotype turned up a few times. V and J are TRBV18 and TRBJ2-3; TRBD2 is a possible D gene (5 bases). Germline V gene data show CDR1 as KGHSH and CDR2 as LQKENI. V was trimmed by 4 bases and J by 3 bases, leaving 11 bases between them. The CDR3 runs 14 residues. The CDR3 sequence is CASSLTPGTDTQYF. The CDR3, as DNA: TGTGCCAGCTCACTGACCCCGGGGACAGATACGCAGTATTTT.

This clonotype is labeled medium-sized. The chain combines TRBV29-1 with TRBJ2-1, with TRBD2 identical over 10 bases. CDR3 length equals 19 residues. V trimming: 5 bases; J trimming: 0 bases; junction bases outside the gene matches: 16. Germline V gene sequence: CDR1 SQVTM, CDR2 ANQGSEA. The CDR3 bases are TGCAGCGTTTCTAGGGGGCTAGCGGGGGCCCCCCTCTCCTACAATGAGCAGTTCTTC. This encodes CSVSRGLAGAPLSYNEQFF.

This clonotype has just one count. One base away lies a much larger clone, so this may be a sequencing read error. V is TRBV5-6 and J is TRBJ1-5; a possible D gene is TRBD1 (6 bases). Trimming took off 1 base at V and 7 bases at J, with 18 bases between the two ends. The CDR3 is made up of 16 amino acids. Germline values: CDR1 SGHDT, CDR2 YYEEEE. The CDR3 loop is CASSLKFRQDRQPQHF. The CDR3 bases are TGTGCCAGCAGCTTGAAGTTTCGACAGGACCGGCAGCCCCAGCATTTT.

The chain carries TRBV12-3 or TRBV12-4 and TRBJ2-2; 8 nucleotides align to TRBD2. CDR3 length: 17 residues. With 6 bases clipped from V and 1 base from J, the junction kept 10 bases outside the gene matches. As DNA, the CDR3 is TGTGCCAGCAGCCCCGTTGGCGGGGGGTTGAACACCGGGGAGCTGTTTTTT. It yields the protein CASSPVGGGLNTGELFF.

This clonotype is medium-sized. V is TRBV6-5 and J is TRBJ2-1, with TRBD2 matching over 7 bases. The CDR3 totals 13 residues. Germline CDR1 is MNHEY and CDR2 is SVGAGI. V trimming: 5 bases; J trimming: 7 bases; junction bases outside the gene matches: 5. CDR3 DNA: TGTGCCAGCAGTCCCCCCGGGAGGAATGAGCAGTTCTTC. Protein product: CASSPPGRNEQFF.